The table lists the clone carrying this T cell receptor beta chain with many counts. The source of the sample is a study of T cells in Graves' hyperthyroidism and ophthalmopathy. Regions amplified from RNA transcripts were the TCR beta CDR3 regions. The HTBI primer set was used in a first-round RT-PCR of the TCR CDR3. From the multiplex PCR reads, TCRdb called clonotypes with MiXCR, one entry per CDR3 protein. This sample has 350,000 or so distinct CDR3 sequences, with about 15% found just once. The CDR3 contains 14 residues. Trimming at V came to 3 bases and at J to 5 bases, leaving 3 bases not matched to a gene. CDR1 KGHDR and CDR2 SFDVKD come from the germline V gene.

This chain uses TRBV24-1 with TRBJ2-1, with 7 bases fitting TRBD1. The clonotype originates from a woman aged 25 to 39 with Graves' hyperthyroidism that later progressed to Graves' ophthalmopathy. The source material was blood. The CDR3 region is CATSDGDRNNEQFF. CDR3 bases: TGTGCCACCAGTGATGGGGACAGAAACAATGAGCAGTTCTTC.